Below, 6 T cell receptor beta chains from the same sample are listed, as sequenced in a study of T cells in Graves' hyperthyroidism and ophthalmopathy. It was RNA transcripts that yielded the amplified TCR beta CDR3 regions. Primed by the HTBI set, a first-round RT-PCR was run on the TCR CDR3. TCRdb passed the multiplex PCR reads through MiXCR, listing each CDR3 protein once. Of over 300,000 distinct CDR3 sequences listed, about 14% are singletons. Input material: blood. The source is a woman aged 55-69 years with Graves' hyperthyroidism.

This clonotype was counted a few times. This CDR3 is CATSAVREGNEQFF. CDR3 DNA: TGTGCCACCAGTGCTGTGCGGGAAGGCAATGAGCAGTTCTTC. V is TRBV24-1 and J is TRBJ2-1; D perhaps matches TRBD2 (6 bases). CDR1 and CDR2 (germline): KGHDR, SFDVKD. There are 14 residues in the CDR3. V lost 5 bases and J lost 6, with 13 bases in between.

The rearrangement joins TRBV9 to TRBJ2-3; 10 positions match TRBD1. Germline V gene lookup returns CDR1 SGDLS and CDR2 YYNGEE. The V gene end was trimmed by 1 base and the J gene end by 4 bases; junction bases not matched to a gene: 6. CDR3 length equals 16 residues. This CDR3 reads CASSVRQGAFPDTQYF. The DNA of the CDR3 is TGTGCCAGCAGCGTACGACAGGGGGCTTTCCCAGATACGCAGTATTTT.

This clonotype was counted at least ten times. V and J are TRBV3-1 and TRBJ1-2, with D perhaps TRBD1 (6 bases). There are 15 residues in the CDR3. Germline V lookup: CDR1 LGHDT, CDR2 YNNKEL (reference sequence). V was cut by 1 base and J by 2 bases, with 11 bases left in between. In nucleotides, the CDR3 is TGTGCCAGCAGCCAAGGCGGGGGCCGGAACTATGGCTACACCTTC. Its translation is CASSQGGGRNYGYTF.

This clonotype was counted ten times or more. The genes are TRBV5-1 and TRBJ2-7, with D uncertain. The germline V and J ends were trimmed by 7 bases and 0 bases, with 11 bases remaining between them. The CDR3 is made up of 13 amino acids. The germline CDR1 and CDR2 sequences are SGHRS and YFSETQ. The chain's CDR3 is CASRALTSYEQYF. The CDR3 DNA is TGCGCCAGCCGGGCTCTAACCTCCTACGAGCAGTACTTC.

Only a few counts were recorded for this clonotype. The chain links TRBV6-2 or TRBV6-3 to TRBJ1-6; D is possibly TRBD1 (6 bases). The CDR3 loop spans 17 amino acids. CDR1 and CDR2 from the germline V gene are MNHEY and SVGEGT. With 5 bases removed from V and 8 bases from J, the gap between germline ends came to 22 bases. The CDR3, as DNA: TGTGCCAGCAGTGGGTATTTTGAAAGGACAGCTGATTCACCCCTCCACTTT. It specifies CASSGYFERTADSPLHF.

This clonotype was seen only a few times. This chain joins TRBV5-4 and TRBJ2-5; tentatively, D is TRBD1 (5 bases). CDR1 is SGHNT and CDR2 is YYREEE in the germline V gene (reference sequence). This CDR3 region has 14 residues. The ends were cut back, 2 bases at V and 1 base at J, with 9 bases in the middle. The CDR3: CASSFRGTQETQYF. The DNA for the CDR3 is TGTGCCAGCAGCTTTAGGGGCACCCAAGAGACCCAGTACTTC.